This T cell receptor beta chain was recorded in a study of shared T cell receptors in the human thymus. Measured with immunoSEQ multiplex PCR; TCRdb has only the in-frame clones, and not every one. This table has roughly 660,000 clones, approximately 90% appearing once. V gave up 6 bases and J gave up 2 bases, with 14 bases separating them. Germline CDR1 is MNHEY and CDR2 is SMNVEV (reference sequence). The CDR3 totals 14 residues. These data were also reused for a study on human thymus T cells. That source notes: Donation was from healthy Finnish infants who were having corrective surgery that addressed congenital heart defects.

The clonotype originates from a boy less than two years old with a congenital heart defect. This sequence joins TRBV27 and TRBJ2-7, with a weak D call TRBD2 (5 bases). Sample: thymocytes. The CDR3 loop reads CASRPGFPTYEQYF. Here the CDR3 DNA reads TGTGCCAGCAGACCGGGATTCCCCACCTACGAGCAGTACTTC.